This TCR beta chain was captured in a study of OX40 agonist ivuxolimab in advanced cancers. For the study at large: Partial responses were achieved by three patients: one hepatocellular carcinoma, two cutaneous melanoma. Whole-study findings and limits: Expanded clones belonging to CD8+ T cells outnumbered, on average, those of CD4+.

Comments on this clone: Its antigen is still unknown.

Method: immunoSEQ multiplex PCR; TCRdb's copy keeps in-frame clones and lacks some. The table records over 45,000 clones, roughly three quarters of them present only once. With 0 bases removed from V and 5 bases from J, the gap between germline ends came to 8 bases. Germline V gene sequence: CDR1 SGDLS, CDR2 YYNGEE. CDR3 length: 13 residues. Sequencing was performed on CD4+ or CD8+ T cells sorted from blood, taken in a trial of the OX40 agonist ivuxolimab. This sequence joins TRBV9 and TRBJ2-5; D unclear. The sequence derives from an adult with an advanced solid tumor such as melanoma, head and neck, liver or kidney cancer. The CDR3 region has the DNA TGTGCCAGCAGCGTAGCGGTTTATGAGACCCAGTACTTC. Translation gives CASSVAVYETQYF.